This T cell receptor (beta chain) appears in the sequencing data of a study of regulatory T cells in long-lasting Graves disease. The CDR3 length is 18 residues. Germline V lookup: CDR1 MNHEY, CDR2 SMNVEV (reference sequence). Trimming shortened V by 6 bases and J by 0 bases, and 21 bases separated the two germline ends. Time point meaning: persistent/refractory GD, antithyroid drugs over 5 years with positive TRAb. RNA extracted from PBMCs served as the sequencing template. For TCR beta, libraries came from iRepertoire HTBI primers and Arm-PCR of CDR3 regions. TCRdb independently ran MiXCR on the multiplex PCR reads; one entry per CDR3 protein. Of over 650,000 distinct CDR3 sequences listed, 30% are singletons.

The sample here was peripheral blood mononuclear cells (PBMCs), taken when the disease was refractory, from a patient treated with antithyroid drugs. The chain uses TRBV27 and TRBJ1-5; D not resolved. This TCR derives from a female donor with Graves disease. CDR3 DNA: TGTGCCAGCAGGACTCGTGGGTCCTCAAGTTATAGCAATCAGCCCCAGCATTTT. It codes for CASRTRGSSSYSNQPQHF.